Each of the 22 T cell receptor beta chains below was sequenced from the same sample in a study of OX40 agonist ivuxolimab in advanced cancers. The repertoire was sequenced with immunoSEQ multiplex PCR; TCRdb's copy has only in-frame clones and lacks some. This table holds 53,000 or so clones, just under 80% found once. The specimen was CD4+ or CD8+ T cells sorted from blood, collected in a trial of the OX40 agonist ivuxolimab. These TCRs come from an adult with an advanced solid tumor such as melanoma, head and neck, liver or kidney cancer.

The V gene is TRBV7-2, the J gene TRBJ1-1; D might be TRBD1 (6 bases). The V end lost 1 base, the J end lost 4 bases, and 13 bases lay between the germline ends. Germline-derived CDR1 and CDR2 are SGHTA and FQGNSA. This CDR3 is built from 15 residues. The CDR3 here is CASSLGIQGSTEAFF. DNA for the CDR3: TGTGCCAGCAGCTTAGGGATTCAGGGGAGCACTGAAGCTTTCTTT. The variable domain in full, completed from reference TRBV7-2 and TRBJ1-1, reads GAGVSQSPSNKVTEKGKDVELRCDPISGHTALYWYRQSLGQGLEFLIYFQGNSAPDKSGLPSDRFSAERTGGSVSTLTIQRTQQEDSAVYLCASSLGIQGSTEAFFGQGTRLTVV.

The chain links TRBV7-2 to TRBJ1-1, with a tentative D call TRBD1 (6 bases). The CDR3 is 13 residues long. Trimming took 7 bases from V and 1 from J, leaving 10 bases between them. Germline values: CDR1 SGHTA, CDR2 FQGNSA. DNA of the CDR3: TGTGCCAGCAACGAGGACAGGAACACTGAAGCTTTCTTT. Amino acid sequence: CASNEDRNTEAFF.

This clone has only a few counts. V gene TRBV25-1 combines with J gene TRBJ1-1; TRBD1 matches at 11 bases. The CDR3 has 14 amino acids. Unmatched junction bases numbered 11, after V lost 6 bases and J lost 11 bases. In germline, CDR1 is MGHDK, CDR2 SYGVNS. The CDR3 spells CASRAEGQGASAFF. The CDR3 DNA sequence: TGTGCCAGCAGAGCCGAAGGACAGGGGGCTTCTGCTTTCTTT.

The chain has TRBV18 and TRBJ1-4; 9 nucleotides line up with TRBD1. The CDR3 totals 14 residues. Trimming removed 4 bases from V and 5 bases from J; junction bases left unmatched: 2. Germline assignment: CDR1 KGHSH and CDR2 LQKENI. The DNA of the CDR3 is TGTGCCAGCTCACTCGGGACAGGGAATGAAAAACTGTTTTTT. It yields the protein CASSLGTGNEKLFF.

The genes are TRBV4-3 and TRBJ1-1; D is uncertain. The CDR3 consists of 15 residues. From germline, CDR1 is LGHNA and CDR2 YSLEER. The germline V and J ends were trimmed by 0 bases and 1 base, with 9 bases remaining between them. This CDR3 is CASSQDIWENTEAFF. In nucleotides, the CDR3 is TGCGCCAGCAGCCAAGATATCTGGGAGAACACTGAAGCTTTCTTT.

The DNA of the CDR3 is TGCAGCGCCGGGACAGGGTTGAGCACTGAAGCTTTCTTT. Translating gives CSAGTGLSTEAFF. The V call is TRBV29-1, the J call TRBJ1-1, with TRBD1 matching 9 bases. The CDR3 is 13 residues long. Germline loops: CDR1 SQVTM, CDR2 ANQGSEA. V dropped 7 bases and J dropped 4; count of bases not matched to a gene: 7.

The chain is built from TRBV7-9 and TRBJ1-4; a possible D gene is TRBD1 (6 bases). This CDR3 has 14 residues. CDR1 is SEHNR, CDR2 FQNEAQ, per germline (reference sequence). Trimming removed 5 bases from V and 6 bases from J, with 13 bases in between. This CDR3 is CASSRQEIYEKLFF. The CDR3 nucleotides are TGTGCCAGCAGCCGACAGGAGATCTATGAAAAACTGTTTTTT.

This sequence joins TRBV19 and TRBJ1-4; TRBD1 matches at 8 bases. The CDR3 sequence is 13 residues long. Germline-derived CDR1 and CDR2 are LNHDA and SQIVND (reference sequence). J lost 8 bases, V lost 4 bases, and 3 bases had no gene match. This chain's CDR3 is CASSTTGVEKLFF. CDR3 in DNA: TGTGCCAGTAGTACGACAGGGGTAGAAAAACTGTTTTTT.

The CDR3 spells CASSRFRGRQFF. Here the CDR3 DNA reads TGTGCCAGCAGCCGTTTCAGGGGTAGGCAGTTCTTC. The chain employs TRBV6-5 and TRBJ2-1, with a weak D call TRBD1 (6 bases). The CDR3 consists of 12 residues. V gave up 6 bases and J gave up 12 bases, with 15 bases separating them. Germline loops: CDR1 MNHEY, CDR2 SVGAGI.

The chain couples TRBV11-3 to TRBJ2-2, with TRBD1 matching 12 bases. The CDR3 spans 18 residues. Germline-derived CDR1 and CDR2 are SGHNT and YENEEA. Trimming cost V 5 bases and J 6 bases; bases outside gene matches: 13. The CDR3 sequence: CASSTGTGGAGIAGELFF. The CDR3 coding sequence is TGTGCCAGCAGCACCGGGACAGGGGGCGCGGGTATCGCCGGGGAGCTGTTTTTT.

The DNA of the CDR3 is TGTGCCAGCAGCCTGGGGAGGGCCGGAGGCTACACCTTC. Translated: CASSLGRAGGYTF. The rearrangement links TRBV11-2 to TRBJ1-2; D is unresolved. The CDR3 has 13 residues. Per germline, CDR1 SGHAT and CDR2 FQNNGV. With 5 bases removed from V and 8 bases from J, the gap between germline ends came to 15 bases.

The chain employs TRBV5-5 and TRBJ1-2; no clear D. CDR1 and CDR2 (germline): SGHKS, YYEKEE (reference sequence). V was cut by 4 bases and J by 0 bases, with 22 bases left in between. The CDR3 has 18 amino acids. Here the CDR3 DNA reads TGTGCCAGCAGCACACAGATGCTCAACGTCTTAGCTAACTATGGCTACACCTTC. It translates to CASSTQMLNVLANYGYTF.

The chain links TRBV6-6 to TRBJ2-7; D might be TRBD2 (6 bases). V was shortened by 2 bases and J by 2 bases, with 10 bases between the two germline ends. Looked up from germline, CDR1 is MNHNY and CDR2 is SVGAGI (reference sequence). The CDR3 length is 14 residues. CDR3 in amino acids: CASSYRGLPYEQYF. The DNA of the CDR3 is TGTGCCAGCAGTTACCGGGGACTTCCCTACGAGCAGTACTTC.

The rearrangement links TRBV9 to TRBJ2-3; perhaps TRBD1 as D (7 bases). Per the germline V gene, CDR1 is SGDLS and CDR2 is YYNGEE. Trimming left V 2 bases short and J 5 bases short, with 12 bases between. This CDR3 has 14 residues. The CDR3 sequence: CASSVYRGGDTQYF. CDR3 nucleotide sequence: TGTGCCAGCAGCGTGTACAGGGGAGGAGATACGCAGTATTTT.

CDR3 sequence: CASSQGWNTGELFF. CDR3 DNA sequence: TGTGCCAGCAGCCAGGGATGGAACACCGGGGAGCTGTTTTTT. The chain employs TRBV6-5 and TRBJ2-2; D possibly corresponds to TRBD1 (5 bases). CDR3 length equals 14 residues. V shed 6 bases and J shed 1 base, with 9 bases lying between them. The germline V gene has CDR1 MNHEY and CDR2 SVGAGI.

The chain uses TRBV7-3 and TRBJ1-6; weak D call: TRBD1 (5 bases). Trimming cost V 2 bases and J 7 bases, with 6 bases left between them. The CDR3 has 13 residues. The V gene's germline CDR1 is SGHTA and CDR2 FQGTGA. CDR3 bases: TGTGCCAGCAGCTTACAGGGCAATTCACCCCTCCACTTT. Translated: CASSLQGNSPLHF. Based on the CDR3 plus reference TRBV7-3 and TRBJ1-6, the full variable domain is GAGVSQTPSNKVTEKGKYVELRCDPISGHTALYWYRQSLGQGPEFLIYFQGTGAADDSGLPNDRFFAVRPEGSVSTLKIQRTERGDSAVYLCASSLQGNSPLHFGNGTRLTVT.

As DNA, the CDR3 is TGTGCCAGCAGCTTAGCGGGCAGCGCCCTAGAAGCTTTCTTT. Its translation: CASSLAGSALEAFF. The rearrangement uses TRBV7-2 and TRBJ1-1; unclear D gene. V shed 0 bases and J shed 8 bases, with 13 bases lying between them. In germline, CDR1 is SGHTA, CDR2 FQGNSA. CDR3 length equals 14 residues.

CDR3 sequence (DNA): TGTGCCAGTAGGAGAAGCATCGGGGAGCTGTTTTTT. It codes for CASRRSIGELFF. This sequence joins TRBV19 and TRBJ2-2; D ambiguous. The CDR3 consists of 12 residues. Germline CDR1 reads LNHDA; CDR2 reads SQIVND (reference sequence). V dropped 6 bases and J dropped 7 bases, with 9 bases sitting between them.

V usage is TRBV19 and J usage is TRBJ2-5, with 8 positions matching TRBD2. The CDR3 loop spans 17 amino acids. The V segment lost 6 bases and the J segment 5 bases; nucleotides outside the gene matches: 17. Germline V lookup: CDR1 LNHDA, CDR2 SQIVND (reference sequence). CDR3 sequence (DNA): TGTGCCAGTAGAAGCATCGGGAGCGGGAGACGCGGGGAGACCCAGTACTTC. Its translation is CASRSIGSGRRGETQYF.

The chain is built from TRBV7-8 and TRBJ1-6; TRBD1 is a possible D gene (5 bases). The germline V gene encodes CDR1 SGHVS and CDR2 FQNEAQ. V lost 1 base and J lost 7, with 11 bases in between. This CDR3 has 15 residues. The CDR3 DNA sequence: TGTGCCAGCAGCTTAGTGCAGGGCCGGAATTCACCCCTCCACTTT. Encoded protein: CASSLVQGRNSPLHF.

This chain joins TRBV7-2 and TRBJ2-3, with D unresolved. V was pared by 2 bases and J by 4 bases, with 7 bases between. The germline V gene encodes CDR1 SGHTA and CDR2 FQGNSA. This CDR3 comprises 13 residues. CDR3 region: CASSLISADTQYF. The CDR3 DNA is TGTGCCAGCAGCTTAATTAGTGCAGATACGCAGTATTTT.

The chain employs TRBV6-1 and TRBJ1-6, with 8 positions matching TRBD1. This CDR3 is 14 amino acids long. Per the germline V gene, CDR1 is MNHNS and CDR2 is SASEGT. With 10 bases clipped from V and 7 bases from J, the junction kept 9 bases outside the gene matches. CDR3 DNA sequence: TGTGCCATTTCAGGGGGCGCGGAGAATTCACCCCTCCACTTT. Encoded protein: CAISGGAENSPLHF.